The text below deals with one TCR beta chain. These data belong to a study of OX40 agonist ivuxolimab in advanced cancers. Study summary: Six ivuxolimab dose levels, 0.01 to 10 mg/kg, were given intravenously every 2 weeks.

Clones were sequenced by immunoSEQ multiplex PCR, and TCRdb holds only the in-frame ones, with some missing. The data contain tens of thousands of clones, about 88% of them singletons. The V and J ends lost 4 bases and 4 bases respectively, with 14 bases between them. The CDR3 contains 14 residues. Germline assignment: CDR1 SGHDT and CDR2 YYEEEE. J is TRBJ1-1 and V is TRBV5-6, with a tentative D call TRBD1 (6 bases). This clonotype originated in an adult with an advanced solid tumor such as melanoma, head and neck, liver or kidney cancer. The starting material was CD4+ or CD8+ T cells sorted from blood, obtained in a trial of the OX40 agonist ivuxolimab. This CDR3 is CASSLGAIGTEAFF. For the CDR3, the DNA is TGTGCCAGCAGCCTGGGGGCCATCGGCACTGAAGCTTTCTTT.